One sample yielded the 14 T cell receptor beta chains listed below, sequenced in a study of regulatory T cells in long-lasting Graves disease. Time point in this sample: newly diagnosed GD, antithyroid drugs for less than 3 months. RNA from PBMCs was the source of the TCR library. Arm-PCR of CDR3 regions with iRepertoire HTBI primers generated TCR beta libraries. From the multiplex PCR reads, TCRdb called clonotypes with MiXCR, one entry per CDR3 protein. The sample carries roughly 500,000 distinct CDR3 sequences, roughly 14% recorded once. The same sample was also studied in work on T cells in Graves' hyperthyroidism and ophthalmopathy.

This specimen was peripheral blood mononuclear cells (PBMCs), taken at new diagnosis, from a patient treated with antithyroid drugs. The receptors were sampled from a man under 40 with Graves disease.

The chain recombines TRBV2 with TRBJ2-7; 11 nucleotides agree with TRBD2. V was clipped by 6 bases and J by 2 bases; unmatched bases: 9. Germline CDR1 reads SNHLY; CDR2 reads FYNNEI. The CDR3 has 16 residues. DNA of the CDR3: TGTGCCAGCAGCAAAACTAGCGGGAGAAGCCCCTACGAGCAGTACTTC. Translated: CASSKTSGRSPYEQYF.

This clonotype was recorded at least ten times. This rearrangement joins TRBV11-2 to TRBJ2-7, with D possibly TRBD1 on 6 matching bases. Germline CDR1 is SGHAT and CDR2 is FQNNGV. Trimming shortened V by 6 bases and J by 5 bases, and 26 bases separated the two germline ends. This CDR3 is 17 amino acids long. The CDR3 spells CASRSLGLNRARNEQYF. Here the CDR3 DNA reads TGTGCCAGCAGGAGCCTGGGGCTTAACAGGGCGAGAAACGAGCAGTACTTC.

This clonotype was observed many times. This chain uses TRBV24-1 with TRBJ2-7; 9 nucleotides line up with TRBD1. CDR3 length: 13 residues. Per germline, CDR1 KGHDR and CDR2 SFDVKD. J gave up 3 bases and V 12 bases, and 8 bases lay outside the gene matches. The CDR3 bases are TGTGCCCCGCCGGGACAGGGTTTCTACGAGCAGTACTTC. Translation gives CAPPGQGFYEQYF.

As regards this clonotype: Just one base apart from a much larger clone, this may be a read error. This sequence joins TRBV13 and TRBJ2-1, with D possibly matching TRBD2 (6 bases). The DNA matches TRBJ2-5 better at its end, which makes the J call doubtful. Germline V gene data show CDR1 as PRHDT and CDR2 as FYEKMQ (reference sequence). The CDR3 runs 15 residues. CDR3 in amino acids: CASSSRRGRSETQYF. The CDR3 bases are TGTGCCAGCAGCTCCAGACGGGGGAGGAGCGAGACCCAGTACTTC.

The rearrangement links TRBV6-5 to TRBJ2-5; D is unresolved. Trimming left V 0 bases short and J 7 bases short, with 6 bases between. Germline CDR1 and CDR2: MNHEY and SVGAGI. The CDR3 totals 12 residues. The DNA of the CDR3 is TGTGCCAGCAGTTACTCGACGGGGACCCAGTACTTC. Its translation: CASSYSTGTQYF.

A remark on this clonotype: A read error may produce the germline difference seen at one junction end. The V call is TRBV20-1, the J call TRBJ2-7; no clear D gene. CDR1 is DFQATT, CDR2 SNEGSKA, per germline (reference sequence). This CDR3 is built from 15 residues. Here the CDR3 DNA reads TGCAGTGCACCCCACGGACGGCTGAGCTCCTGCGAGCAGTACTTC. Its protein product is CSAPHGRLSSCEQYF.

This clonotype was counted at least ten times. This sequence joins TRBV30 and TRBJ1-5, with a tentative D call TRBD1 (5 bases). The CDR3 extends over 15 amino acids. V was pared by 3 bases and J by 1 base, with 13 bases between. Germline CDR1 GTSNPN, CDR2 SVGIG (reference sequence). Written as DNA, the CDR3 is TGTGCCTGGAGCCTCGGGGCAGAAAGCAATCAGCCCCAGCATTTT. The encoded protein is CAWSLGAESNQPQHF.

The table lists this clonotype with a few counts. V is TRBV27 and J is TRBJ1-2, with 8 nucleotides matching TRBD1. This CDR3 is 15 amino acids long. After removal of 3 bases from V and 6 bases from J, the junction contained 9 bases not matched to a gene. Germline loops: CDR1 MNHEY, CDR2 SMNVEV (reference sequence). CDR3 region: CASSFLQDREDGYTF. The DNA of the CDR3 is TGTGCCAGCAGTTTCTTACAGGACAGGGAGGATGGCTACACCTTC.

This clonotype occurred many times. The CDR3 nucleotides are TGTGCCAGCTCACCTGAAGGGGCGGATACTGCAGATACGCAGTATTTT. As protein: CASSPEGADTADTQYF. This rearrangement joins TRBV18 to TRBJ2-3, with D possibly matching TRBD1 (5 bases). The CDR3 sequence is 16 residues long. Germline V gene lookup returns CDR1 KGHSH and CDR2 LQKENI. Trimming took off 3 bases at V and 4 bases at J, with 17 bases between the two ends.

This clonotype was seen repeatedly, ten times or more. J is TRBJ2-4 and V is TRBV27; TRBD1 aligns across 7 bases. This CDR3 contains 14 residues. Per germline, CDR1 MNHEY and CDR2 SMNVEV (reference sequence). The J segment lost 1 base and the V segment lost 7 bases, leaving 4 bases of the junction unmatched. The DNA for the CDR3 is TGTGCCAGCATCCTCAGGGGGGCCAAAAACATTCAGTACTTC. The encoded protein is CASILRGAKNIQYF.

This clonotype was observed at least ten times. The chain uses TRBV27 and TRBJ2-7, with a possible D match to TRBD2 (5 bases). Germline V lookup: CDR1 MNHEY, CDR2 SMNVEV (reference sequence). Deletions cut 1 base from V and 6 bases from J, with 13 bases between. The CDR3 consists of 14 residues. The CDR3 loop is CASSLFPSGPEQYF. The CDR3 coding sequence is TGTGCCAGCAGTTTATTCCCGAGCGGTCCCGAGCAGTACTTC.

This clonotype was seen repeatedly, ten times or more. This chain's CDR3 is CASSFGDSSYGYTF. DNA for the CDR3: TGTGCCAGCAGTTTCGGTGACAGCTCCTATGGCTACACCTTC. The chain links TRBV28 to TRBJ1-2; a weak D match, TRBD1 (5 bases). Between the trimmed V and J ends, which lost 3 bases and 4 bases, there was a span of 12 bases. Germline CDR1 reads MDHEN; CDR2 reads SYDVKM. CDR3 size: 14 residues.

Remarks on this clonotype: This likely traces to a read error, being one base from a far larger clone. The chain employs TRBV12-3 or TRBV12-4 and TRBJ2-4, with D possibly matching TRBD2 (5 bases). The CDR3 spans 13 residues. Trimming removed 6 bases from V and 8 bases from J, with 14 bases in between. As DNA, the CDR3 is TGTGCCAGCAGCTTATCACTACTAGACATTCAGTACTTC. Encoded protein: CASSLSLLDIQYF.

This clonotype was seen many times. The chain links TRBV7-2 to TRBJ2-1; D perhaps matches TRBD1 (5 bases). Germline CDR1 reads SGHTA; CDR2 reads FQGNSA. There are 14 residues in the CDR3. V was clipped by 6 bases and J by 6 bases, with 15 bases between them. Written as DNA, the CDR3 is TGTGCCAGCAGGAGGCAGGGTGGAAGCAATGAGCAGTTCTTC. Its protein product is CASRRQGGSNEQFF.